This TCR beta chain was found in a study of technical replicates of blood from a few donors. Germline CDR1 is SGHNT and CDR2 is YYREEE (reference sequence). CDR3 length equals 14 residues. J was trimmed by 0 bases and V by 4 bases; bases with no gene match: 1. Clones were read by immunoSEQ multiplex PCR, and TCRdb kept only the in-frame ones, dropping some. Of tens of thousands of clones in the sample, approximately 90% were seen once. The TCR was taken from a human donor in good health. Some clones in this sample may be carry-over from other donors' samples. Specimen: PBMCs. The gene calls are TRBV5-4 and TRBJ1-3; 7 bases agree with TRBD1. CDR3 loop: CASSRTGSGNTIYF. In nucleotides, the CDR3 is TGTGCCAGCAGCAGGACAGGCTCTGGAAACACCATATATTTT.